This T cell receptor beta chain was found in a study of identical twins. This CDR3 spans 17 amino acids. Germline CDR1 LGHNT, CDR2 FRNRAP. Trimming shortened V by 2 bases and J by 10 bases, and 26 bases separated the two germline ends. This clonotype has at least ten counts. Its cognate antigen is unknown. Study-wide results and limits: Researchers reported excess low generation probability among twin-shared out-of-frame alpha sequences. Conclusions were drawn cross-sectionally by statistical analysis, without following the same donors.

Template switching (which added a universal primer site) was used, and cDNA carried unique molecular identifiers. TCRdb used MiXCR to reprocess the 5' RACE reads, holding one entry per CDR3 protein. Here the sample spans 240,000 or so distinct CDR3 sequences, 5.5% to 8% being singletons. A further study also used this sample, focusing on yellow fever vaccine responses in identical twins.

This sequence was found in a woman aged 18-29 years in good health. The sequenced material came from memory (CD45RO+) T cells sorted from blood. The chain links TRBV12-5 to TRBJ2-5, with D perhaps TRBD1 or TRBD2 (5 bases each). This chain's CDR3 is CASGLPPPAGAFGIQYF. CDR3 DNA sequence: TGTGCTAGTGGTTTGCCTCCACCCGCCGGGGCCTTCGGTATCCAGTACTTC.